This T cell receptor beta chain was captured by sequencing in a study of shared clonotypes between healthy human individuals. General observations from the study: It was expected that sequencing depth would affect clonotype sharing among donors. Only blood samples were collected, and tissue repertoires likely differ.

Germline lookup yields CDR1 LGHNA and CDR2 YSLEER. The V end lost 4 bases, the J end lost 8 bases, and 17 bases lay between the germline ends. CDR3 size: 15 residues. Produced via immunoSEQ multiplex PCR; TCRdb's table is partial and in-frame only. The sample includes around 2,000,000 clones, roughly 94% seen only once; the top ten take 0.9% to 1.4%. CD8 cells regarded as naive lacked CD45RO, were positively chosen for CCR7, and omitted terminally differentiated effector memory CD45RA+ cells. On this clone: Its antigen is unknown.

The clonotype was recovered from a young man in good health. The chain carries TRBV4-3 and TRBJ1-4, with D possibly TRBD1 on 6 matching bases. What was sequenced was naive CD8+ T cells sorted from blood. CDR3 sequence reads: CASSRLSGAGEKLFF. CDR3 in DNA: TGCGCCAGCAGCCGTTTATCGGGGGCGGGAGAAAAACTGTTTTTT.